The 8 T cell receptor beta chains reported below all come from one sample, sequenced in a study of T cell repertoires in cytomegalovirus infection. TCRdb passed the reads through MiXCR, listing each CDR3 protein once. The sample lists 100,000 to 150,000 distinct CDR3 sequences; more than 25% were seen once. Antigens of these TCRs are unknown. Sequenced here: CD8+ T cells from cultured PBMCs, sampled from culture after CMV antigen stimulation. The receptors here all came from a human donor in good health (CMV status not recorded). Some clones in this sample may be carry-over from other donors' samples.

This clonotype was recorded a few times. The V and J genes are TRBV12-3 or TRBV12-4 and TRBJ1-1, with 7 bases fitting TRBD1. Losses at the gene ends were 10 bases for V and 1 base for J; bases not matched to a gene: 9. This CDR3 is built from 14 residues. As DNA, the CDR3 is TGTGCCACCCCCGCGACAGGGCAGAACACTGAAGCTTTCTTT. Residues: CATPATGQNTEAFF.

The table lists this clonotype with a few counts. The chain has TRBV7-9 and TRBJ1-1; 7 bases match TRBD1. The CDR3 is 12 residues long. Germline CDR1 reads SEHNR; CDR2 reads FQNEAQ (reference sequence). J lost 12 bases, V lost 5 bases, and 9 bases had no gene match. CDR3 amino acids: CASSGQVEDTFF. The DNA of the CDR3 is TGTGCCAGCAGCGGACAGGTCGAGGATACTTTCTTT. Full variable domain (outside the CDR3, taken from reference TRBV7-9 and TRBJ1-1): DTGVSQNPRHKITKRGQNVTFRCDPISEHNRLYWYRQTLGQGPEFLTYFQNEAQLEKSRLLSDRFSAERPKGSFSTLEIQRTEQGDSAMYLCASSGQVEDTFFGQGTRLTVV.

This clonotype was observed many times. This sequence joins TRBV6-1 and TRBJ1-3; D gene uncertain. Germline CDR1 is MNHNS and CDR2 is SASEGT. The CDR3 spans 15 residues. V lost 8 bases to trimming and J lost 4 bases, with 18 bases between them. This chain's CDR3 is CASAPENGSGNTIYF. The CDR3 DNA is TGTGCCAGCGCTCCCGAGAATGGCTCCGGAAACACCATATATTTT.

The V call is TRBV11-2, the J call TRBJ2-7; the D gene could be TRBD1 or TRBD2 (6 bases each). Germline lookup yields CDR1 SGHAT and CDR2 FQNNGV. V lost 7 bases and J 1 base, leaving 14 bases between the germline ends. The CDR3 has 14 residues. CDR3 sequence reads: CASTIRGVSYEQYF. The CDR3 region has the DNA TGTGCCAGCACCATTAGGGGGGTATCCTACGAGCAGTACTTC. Combining the CDR3 with reference TRBV11-2 and TRBJ2-7 gives the whole variable domain EAGVAQSPRYKIIEKRQSVAFWCNPISGHATLYWYQQILGQGPKLLIQFQNNGVVDDSQLPKDRFSAERLKGVDSTLKIQPAKLEDSAVYLCASTIRGVSYEQYFGPGTRLTVT.

V gene TRBV13 combines with J gene TRBJ2-1, with D tentatively TRBD1 or TRBD2 (5 bases each). Trimming cost V 2 bases and J 8 bases, with 10 bases left between them. Germline CDR1 is PRHDT and CDR2 is FYEKMQ (reference sequence). The CDR3 spans 13 residues. The DNA of the CDR3 is TGTGCCAGCAGCTTAAGTGAGGGGTATGAGCAGTTCTTC. Its translation is CASSLSEGYEQFF.

This clonotype was seen only a few times. The chain uses TRBV4-1 and TRBJ2-7; D unclear. This CDR3 has 16 residues. The germline V gene has CDR1 MGHRA and CDR2 YSYEKL. V was cut by 0 bases and J by 0 bases, with 12 bases left in between. The CDR3 is CASSQEGTDFSYEQYF. CDR3 coding DNA: TGCGCCAGCAGCCAAGAAGGAACAGATTTCTCCTACGAGCAGTACTTC.

This clonotype was seen only a few times. The rearrangement joins TRBV7-6 to TRBJ1-1, with D perhaps TRBD1 (6 bases). Germline CDR1 and CDR2: SGHVS and FNYEAQ. The CDR3 consists of 13 residues. Trimming cost V 6 bases and J 5 bases, with 13 bases left between them. The CDR3 protein is CASRRTGSTEAFF. For the CDR3, the DNA is TGTGCCAGCAGGCGAACAGGGAGTACTGAAGCTTTCTTT.

This clonotype came up many times. The genes are TRBV11-2 and TRBJ1-2; no definite D call. CDR1 and CDR2 from the germline V gene are SGHAT and FQNNGV. Trimming left V 0 bases short and J 0 bases short, with 8 bases between. The CDR3 covers 15 residues. CDR3 sequence: CASSLDGPANYGYTF. DNA for the CDR3: TGTGCCAGCAGCTTAGACGGACCTGCTAACTATGGCTACACCTTC.